This T cell receptor (beta chain) was sequenced in a study of shared T cell receptors in the human thymus. TCRdb's copy holds only in-frame clones and misses some; the assay was immunoSEQ multiplex PCR. The sample records roughly 410,000 clones, just under 95% being singletons. CDR3 length: 16 amino acids. Germline CDR1 reads MNHNS; CDR2 reads SASEGT. The ends were cut back, 3 bases at V and 6 bases at J, with 17 bases in the middle. The chain couples TRBV6-1 to TRBJ2-2; tentative D call: TRBD1 (8 bases). The specimen was thymocytes. This receptor was taken from a human donor. The CDR3 sequence is CASSERTGRDAGELFF. CDR3 sequence (DNA): TGTGCCAGCAGTGAGAGGACAGGGAGGGACGCCGGGGAGCTGTTTTTT.